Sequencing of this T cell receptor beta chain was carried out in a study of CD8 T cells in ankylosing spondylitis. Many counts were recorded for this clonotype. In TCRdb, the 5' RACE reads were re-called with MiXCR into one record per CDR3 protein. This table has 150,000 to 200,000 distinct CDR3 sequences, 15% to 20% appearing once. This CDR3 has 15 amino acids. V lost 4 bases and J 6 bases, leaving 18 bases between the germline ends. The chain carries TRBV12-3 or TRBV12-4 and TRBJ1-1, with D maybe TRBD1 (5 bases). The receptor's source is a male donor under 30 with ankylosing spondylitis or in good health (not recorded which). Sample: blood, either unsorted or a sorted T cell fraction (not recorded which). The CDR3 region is CASSSFGDVRPEAFF. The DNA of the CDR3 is TGTGCCAGCAGTTCCTTCGGGGACGTGAGGCCTGAAGCTTTCTTT.